The present TCR beta chain was sequenced within a study of cytotoxic CD8 clonotypes in ibrutinib-treated CLL. Points from the study as a whole: The clonality rise at ibrutinib response reflected private clonotype expansion.

About this clone: Antigen specificity is unknown. A read error may account for a junction end that differs from germline.

This CDR3 is built from 12 residues. The germline gives CDR1 SEHNR, CDR2 FQNEAQ (reference sequence). Clones were read by immunoSEQ multiplex PCR, and TCRdb kept only the in-frame ones, dropping some. The sample includes about 200,000 clones, just over 70% of them seen just once. This chain links TRBV7-9 with TRBJ2-3; D is unresolved. Sample: PBMCs, taken after 12 months of ibrutinib treatment. This receptor was obtained from a human donor with chronic lymphocytic leukemia. In DNA, the CDR3 is TGTGCCAGCAGCTCATTAGGGTCCATTAGGGATTTT. Translating it yields CASSSLGSIRDF.